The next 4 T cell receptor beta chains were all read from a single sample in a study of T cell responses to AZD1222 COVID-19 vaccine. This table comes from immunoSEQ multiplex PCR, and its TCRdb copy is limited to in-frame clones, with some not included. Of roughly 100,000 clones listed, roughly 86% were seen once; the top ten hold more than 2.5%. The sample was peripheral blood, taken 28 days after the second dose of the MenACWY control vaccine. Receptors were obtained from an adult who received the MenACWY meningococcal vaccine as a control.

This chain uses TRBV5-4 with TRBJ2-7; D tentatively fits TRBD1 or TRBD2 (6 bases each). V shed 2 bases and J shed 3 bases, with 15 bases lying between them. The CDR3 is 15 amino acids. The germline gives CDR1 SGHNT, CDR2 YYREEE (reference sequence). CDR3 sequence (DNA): TGTGCCAGCAGCTTTCTAGGGGGGAGGATCTACGAGCAGTACTTC. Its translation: CASSFLGGRIYEQYF. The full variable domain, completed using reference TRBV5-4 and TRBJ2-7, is ETGVTQSPTHLIKTRGQQVTLRCSSQSGHNTVSWYQQALGQGPQFIFQYYREEENGRGNFPPRFSGLQFPNYSSELNVNALELDDSALYLCASSFLGGRIYEQYFGPGTRLTVT.

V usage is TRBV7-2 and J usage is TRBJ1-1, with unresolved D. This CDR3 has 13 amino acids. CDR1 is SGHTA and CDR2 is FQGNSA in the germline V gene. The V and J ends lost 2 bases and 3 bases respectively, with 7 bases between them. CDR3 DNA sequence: TGTGCCAGCAGCTTATTGGGTTACACTGAAGCTTTCTTT. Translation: CASSLLGYTEAFF.

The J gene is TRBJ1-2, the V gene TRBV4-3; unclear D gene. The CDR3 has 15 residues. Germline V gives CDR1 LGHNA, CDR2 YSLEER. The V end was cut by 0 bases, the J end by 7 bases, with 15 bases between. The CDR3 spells CASSQEIGRAAGYTF. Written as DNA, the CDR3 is TGCGCCAGCAGCCAAGAGATTGGGAGGGCGGCTGGCTACACCTTC.

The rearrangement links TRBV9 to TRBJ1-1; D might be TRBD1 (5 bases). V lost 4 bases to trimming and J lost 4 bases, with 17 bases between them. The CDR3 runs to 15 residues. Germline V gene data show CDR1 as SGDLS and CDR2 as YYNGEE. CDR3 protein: CASSPQSGGFTEAFF. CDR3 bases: TGTGCCAGCAGCCCACAAAGTGGGGGTTTCACTGAAGCTTTCTTT.